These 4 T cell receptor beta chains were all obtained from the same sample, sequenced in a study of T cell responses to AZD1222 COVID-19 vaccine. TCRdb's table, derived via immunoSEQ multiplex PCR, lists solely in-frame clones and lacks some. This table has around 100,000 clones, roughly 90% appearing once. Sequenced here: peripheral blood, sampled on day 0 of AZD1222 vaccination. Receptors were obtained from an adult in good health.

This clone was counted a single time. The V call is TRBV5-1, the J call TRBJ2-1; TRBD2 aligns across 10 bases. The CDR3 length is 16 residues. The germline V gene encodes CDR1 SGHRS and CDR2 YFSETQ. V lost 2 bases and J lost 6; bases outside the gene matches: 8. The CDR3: CASSFGASGRFNEQFF. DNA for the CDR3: TGCGCCAGCAGCTTTGGCGCTAGCGGGAGATTCAATGAGCAGTTCTTC.

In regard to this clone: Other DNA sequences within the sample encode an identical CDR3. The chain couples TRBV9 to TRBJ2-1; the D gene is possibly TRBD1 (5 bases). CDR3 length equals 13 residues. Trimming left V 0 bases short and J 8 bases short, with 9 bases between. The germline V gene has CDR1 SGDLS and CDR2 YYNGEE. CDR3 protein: CASSVEVRDEQFF. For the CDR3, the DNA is TGTGCCAGCAGCGTAGAGGTCAGGGATGAGCAGTTCTTC.

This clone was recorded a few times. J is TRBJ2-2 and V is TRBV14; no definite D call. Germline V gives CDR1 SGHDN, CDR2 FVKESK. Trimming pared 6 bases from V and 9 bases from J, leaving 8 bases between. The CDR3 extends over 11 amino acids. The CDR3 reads CASSPGWELFF. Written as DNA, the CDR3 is TGTGCCAGCAGTCCCGGATGGGAGCTGTTTTTT.

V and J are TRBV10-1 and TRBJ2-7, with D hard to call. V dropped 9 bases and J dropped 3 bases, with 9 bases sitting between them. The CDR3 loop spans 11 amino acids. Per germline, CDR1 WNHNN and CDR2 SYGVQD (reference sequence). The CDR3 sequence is CASRACYEQYF. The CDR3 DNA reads TGCGCCAGTAGGGCTTGCTACGAGCAGTACTTC.